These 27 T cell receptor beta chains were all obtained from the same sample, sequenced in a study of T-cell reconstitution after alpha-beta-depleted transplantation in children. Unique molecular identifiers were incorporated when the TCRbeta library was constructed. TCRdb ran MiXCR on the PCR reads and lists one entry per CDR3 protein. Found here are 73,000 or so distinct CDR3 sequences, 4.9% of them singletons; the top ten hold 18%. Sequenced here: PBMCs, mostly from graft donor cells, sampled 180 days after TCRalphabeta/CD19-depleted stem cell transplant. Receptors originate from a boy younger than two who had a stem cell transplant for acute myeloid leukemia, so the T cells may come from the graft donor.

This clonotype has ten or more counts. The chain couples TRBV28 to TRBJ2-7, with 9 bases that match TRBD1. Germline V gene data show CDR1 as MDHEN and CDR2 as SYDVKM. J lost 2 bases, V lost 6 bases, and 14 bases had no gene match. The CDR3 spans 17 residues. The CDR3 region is CASRGSTGTGRPYEQYV. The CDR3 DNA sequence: TGTGCCAGCAGGGGGAGCACCGGGACAGGGAGACCCTACGAGCAGTACGTC.

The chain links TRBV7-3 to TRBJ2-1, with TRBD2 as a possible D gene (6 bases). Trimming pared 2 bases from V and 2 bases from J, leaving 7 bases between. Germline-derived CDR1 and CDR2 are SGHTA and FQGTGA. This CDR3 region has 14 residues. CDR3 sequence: CASSLAGTYNEQFF. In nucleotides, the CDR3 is TGTGCCAGCAGCTTAGCGGGGACCTACAATGAGCAGTTCTTC.

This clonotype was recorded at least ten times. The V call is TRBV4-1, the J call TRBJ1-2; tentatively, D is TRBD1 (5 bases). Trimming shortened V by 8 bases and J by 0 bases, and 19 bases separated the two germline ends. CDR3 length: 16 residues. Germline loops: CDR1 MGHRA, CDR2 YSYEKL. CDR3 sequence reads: CASGFAGTLANYGYTF. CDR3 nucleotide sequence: TGCGCCAGCGGCTTTGCCGGGACCCTAGCTAACTATGGCTACACCTTC.

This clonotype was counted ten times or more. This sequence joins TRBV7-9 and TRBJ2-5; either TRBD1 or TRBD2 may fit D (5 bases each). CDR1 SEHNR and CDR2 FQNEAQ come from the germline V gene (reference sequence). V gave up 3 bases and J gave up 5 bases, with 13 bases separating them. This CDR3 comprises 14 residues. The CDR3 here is CASSLHHRGETQYF. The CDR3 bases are TGTGCCAGCAGCTTGCATCACCGGGGCGAGACCCAGTACTTC.

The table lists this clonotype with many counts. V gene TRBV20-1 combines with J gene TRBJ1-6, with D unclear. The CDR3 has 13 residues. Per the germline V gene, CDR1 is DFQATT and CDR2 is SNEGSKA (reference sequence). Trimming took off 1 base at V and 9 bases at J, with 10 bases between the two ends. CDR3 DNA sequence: TGCAGTGCTAGAGTCGGGAATAGTTCACCCCTCCACTTT. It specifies CSARVGNSSPLHF.

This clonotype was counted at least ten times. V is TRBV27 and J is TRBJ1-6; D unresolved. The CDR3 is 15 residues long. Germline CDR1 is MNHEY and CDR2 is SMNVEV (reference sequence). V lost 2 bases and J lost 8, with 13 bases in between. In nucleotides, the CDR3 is TGTGCCAGCAGTTTAGAGGCACGTTCTTATTCACCCCTCCACTTT. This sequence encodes CASSLEARSYSPLHF.

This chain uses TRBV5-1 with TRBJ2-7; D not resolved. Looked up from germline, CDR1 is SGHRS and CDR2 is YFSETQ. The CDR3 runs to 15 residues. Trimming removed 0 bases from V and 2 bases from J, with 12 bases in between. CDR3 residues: CASSLGDLPTYEQYF. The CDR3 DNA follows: TGCGCCAGCAGCTTGGGAGACCTTCCCACCTACGAGCAGTACTTC.

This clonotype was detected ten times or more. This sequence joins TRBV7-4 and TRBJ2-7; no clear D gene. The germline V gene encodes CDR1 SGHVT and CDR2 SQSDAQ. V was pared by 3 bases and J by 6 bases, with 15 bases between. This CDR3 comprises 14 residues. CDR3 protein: CASSFFVTDLEQYF. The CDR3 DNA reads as TGTGCCAGCAGCTTTTTTGTCACGGACCTCGAGCAGTACTTC.

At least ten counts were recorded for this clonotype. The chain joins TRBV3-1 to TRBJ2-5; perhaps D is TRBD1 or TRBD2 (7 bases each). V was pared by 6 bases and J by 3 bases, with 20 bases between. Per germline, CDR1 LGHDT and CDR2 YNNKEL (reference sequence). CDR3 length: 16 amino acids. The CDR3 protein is CASSSLGGGVEETQYF. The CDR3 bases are TGTGCCAGCAGTTCCCTGGGAGGGGGCGTAGAAGAGACCCAGTACTTC.

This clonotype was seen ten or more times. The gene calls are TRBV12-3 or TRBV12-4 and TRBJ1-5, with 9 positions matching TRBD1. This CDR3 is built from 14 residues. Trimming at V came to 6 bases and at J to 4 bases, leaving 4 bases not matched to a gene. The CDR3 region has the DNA TGTGCCAGCAGACCCGGGACAGGGAATCAGCCCCAGCATTTT. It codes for CASRPGTGNQPQHF.

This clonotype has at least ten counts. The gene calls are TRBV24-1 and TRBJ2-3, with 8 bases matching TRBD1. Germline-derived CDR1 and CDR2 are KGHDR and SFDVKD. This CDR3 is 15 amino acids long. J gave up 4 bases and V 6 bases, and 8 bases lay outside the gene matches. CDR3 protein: CATSLTGVAADTQYF. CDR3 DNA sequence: TGTGCCACCAGTCTGACAGGGGTGGCGGCAGATACGCAGTATTTT.

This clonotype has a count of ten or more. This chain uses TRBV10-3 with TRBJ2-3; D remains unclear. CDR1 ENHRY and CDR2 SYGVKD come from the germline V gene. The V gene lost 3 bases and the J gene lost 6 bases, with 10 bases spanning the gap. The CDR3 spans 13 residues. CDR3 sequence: CAISEVGYDTQYF. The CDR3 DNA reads TGTGCCATCAGTGAAGTAGGGTACGATACGCAGTATTTT.

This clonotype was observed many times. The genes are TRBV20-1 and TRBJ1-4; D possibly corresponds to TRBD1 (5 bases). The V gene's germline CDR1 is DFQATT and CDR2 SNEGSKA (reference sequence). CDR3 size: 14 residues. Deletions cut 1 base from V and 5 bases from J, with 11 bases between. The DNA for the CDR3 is TGCAGTGCTAGAGGGGGACTTCAAAATGAAAAACTGTTTTTT. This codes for CSARGGLQNEKLFF.

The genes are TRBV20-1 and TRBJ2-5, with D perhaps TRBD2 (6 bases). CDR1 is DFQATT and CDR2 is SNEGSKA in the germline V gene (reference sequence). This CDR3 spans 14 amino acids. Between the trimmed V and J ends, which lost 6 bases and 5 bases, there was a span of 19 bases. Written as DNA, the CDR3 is TGCAGTGCCGACCTGGGCGGGGATCGCGAGACCCAGTACTTC. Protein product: CSADLGGDRETQYF.

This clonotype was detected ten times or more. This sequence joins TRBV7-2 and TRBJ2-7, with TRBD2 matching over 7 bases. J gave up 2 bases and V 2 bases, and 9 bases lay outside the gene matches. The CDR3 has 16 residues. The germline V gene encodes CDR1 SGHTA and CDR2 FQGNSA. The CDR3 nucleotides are TGTGCCAGCAGCTTACAGGGCTGGGGGAGGGCCTACGAGCAGTACTTC. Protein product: CASSLQGWGRAYEQYF.

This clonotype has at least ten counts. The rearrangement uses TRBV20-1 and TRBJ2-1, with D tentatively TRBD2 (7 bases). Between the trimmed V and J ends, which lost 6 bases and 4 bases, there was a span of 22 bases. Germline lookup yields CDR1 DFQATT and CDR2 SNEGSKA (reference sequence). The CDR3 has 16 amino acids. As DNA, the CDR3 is TGCAGTGCCCCAGTAGGGGGGGGAGGGAGATACAATGAGCAGTTCTTC. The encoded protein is CSAPVGGGGRYNEQFF.

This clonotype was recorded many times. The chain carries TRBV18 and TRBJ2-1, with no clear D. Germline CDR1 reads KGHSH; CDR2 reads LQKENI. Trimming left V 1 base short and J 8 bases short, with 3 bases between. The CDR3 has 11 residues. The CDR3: CASSPLDEQFF. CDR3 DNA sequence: TGTGCCAGCTCACCACTTGATGAGCAGTTCTTC.

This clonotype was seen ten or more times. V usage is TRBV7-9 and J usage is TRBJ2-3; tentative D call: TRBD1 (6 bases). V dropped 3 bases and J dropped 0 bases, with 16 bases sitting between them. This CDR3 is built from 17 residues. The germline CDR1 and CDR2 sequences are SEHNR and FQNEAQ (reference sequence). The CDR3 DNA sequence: TGTGCCAGCAGCTTTCTTCAGGGGACATTCAGCACAGATACGCAGTATTTT. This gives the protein CASSFLQGTFSTDTQYF.

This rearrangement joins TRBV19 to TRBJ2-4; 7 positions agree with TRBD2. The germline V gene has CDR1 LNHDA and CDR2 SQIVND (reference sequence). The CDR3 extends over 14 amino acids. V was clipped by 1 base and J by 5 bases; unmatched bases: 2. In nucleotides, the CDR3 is TGTGCCAGTAGTATAGCTGGACTAGAAAACATTCAGTACTTC. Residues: CASSIAGLENIQYF.

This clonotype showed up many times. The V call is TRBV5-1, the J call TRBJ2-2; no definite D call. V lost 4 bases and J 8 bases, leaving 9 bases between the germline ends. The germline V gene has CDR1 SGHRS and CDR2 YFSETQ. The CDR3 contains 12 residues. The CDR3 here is CASSVGAGELFF. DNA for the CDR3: TGCGCCAGCAGCGTAGGAGCGGGGGAGCTGTTTTTT.

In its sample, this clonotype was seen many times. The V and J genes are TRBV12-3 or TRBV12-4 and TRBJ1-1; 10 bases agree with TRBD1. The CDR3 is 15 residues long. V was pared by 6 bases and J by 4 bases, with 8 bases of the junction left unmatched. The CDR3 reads CASRPTGGAGTEAFF. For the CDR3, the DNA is TGTGCCAGCAGACCGACAGGGGGCGCAGGCACTGAAGCTTTCTTT.

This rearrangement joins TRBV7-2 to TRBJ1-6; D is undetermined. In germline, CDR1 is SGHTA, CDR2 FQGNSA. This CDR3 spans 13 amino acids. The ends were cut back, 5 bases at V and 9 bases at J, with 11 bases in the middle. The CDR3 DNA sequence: TGTGCCAGCAGCAACCGTTACGGTTCACCCCTCCACTTT. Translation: CASSNRYGSPLHF.

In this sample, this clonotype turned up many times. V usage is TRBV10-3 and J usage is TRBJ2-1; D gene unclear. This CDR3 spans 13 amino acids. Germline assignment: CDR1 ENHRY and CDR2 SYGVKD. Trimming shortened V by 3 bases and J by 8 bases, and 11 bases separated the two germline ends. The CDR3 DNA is TGTGCCATCAGTGAAACAATAGCCGATGAGCAGTTCTTC. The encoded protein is CAISETIADEQFF.

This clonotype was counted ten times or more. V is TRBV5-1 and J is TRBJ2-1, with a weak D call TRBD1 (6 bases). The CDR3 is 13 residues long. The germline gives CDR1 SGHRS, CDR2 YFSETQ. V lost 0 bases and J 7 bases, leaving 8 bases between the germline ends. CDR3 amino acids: CASSLVTGNEQFF. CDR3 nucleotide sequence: TGCGCCAGCAGCTTGGTAACAGGGAATGAGCAGTTCTTC.

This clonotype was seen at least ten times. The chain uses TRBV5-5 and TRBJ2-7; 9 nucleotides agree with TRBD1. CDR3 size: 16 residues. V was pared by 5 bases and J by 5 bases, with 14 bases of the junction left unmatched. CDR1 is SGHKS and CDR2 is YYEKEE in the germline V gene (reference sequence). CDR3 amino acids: CASSRRPGQGRDEQYV. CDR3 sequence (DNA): TGTGCCAGCAGTCGTAGACCGGGACAGGGAAGGGACGAGCAGTACGTC.

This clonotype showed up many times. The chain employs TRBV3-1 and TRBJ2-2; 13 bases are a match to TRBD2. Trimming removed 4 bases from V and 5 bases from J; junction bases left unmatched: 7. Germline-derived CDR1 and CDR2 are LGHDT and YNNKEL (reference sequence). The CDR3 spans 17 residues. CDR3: CASSRHGLAGVTGELFF. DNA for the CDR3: TGTGCCAGCAGCCGGCATGGACTAGCGGGGGTGACCGGGGAGCTGTTTTTT.

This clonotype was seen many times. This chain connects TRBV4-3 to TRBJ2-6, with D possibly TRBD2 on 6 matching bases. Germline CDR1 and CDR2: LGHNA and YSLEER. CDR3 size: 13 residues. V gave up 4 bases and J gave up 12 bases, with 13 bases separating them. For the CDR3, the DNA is TGCGCCAGCAGCCCCGGGGCGGGACGCGTCCTGACTTTC. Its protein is CASSPGAGRVLTF.